This TCR beta chain was recorded in a study of cytomegalovirus exposure and HLA in healthy donors. Overall study findings and caveats: According to the study, roughly 160 TCR beta chains were cytomegalovirus-associated.

Germline-derived CDR1 and CDR2 are SQVTM and ANQGSEA. The CDR3 has 14 residues. The V and J ends lost 3 bases and 12 bases, in that order; junction bases with no gene match: 13. The PCR contained 60 Vbeta and 13 Jbeta primers. Sequenced by immunoSEQ multiplex PCR; TCRdb stores in-frame clones only, minus some. The top ten hold approximately 13% of the sample, which has about 130,000 clones, about four fifths seen once. On this clone: As yet, its antigen is unknown.

The TCR comes from a woman aged 60-75 years in good health and CMV-seropositive. Sequencing was done on a sample of PBMCs. The rearrangement uses TRBV29-1 and TRBJ1-2; 10 bases map to TRBD1. The CDR3 sequence is CSVDGAGDRGLNTF. The CDR3 DNA is TGCAGCGTTGACGGGGCGGGGGACAGGGGCCTAAACACCTTC.